This is a list of T cell receptor beta chains from one sample in a study of regulatory T cells in long-lasting Graves disease. MiXCR, applied by TCRdb to the multiplex PCR reads, yields one record per CDR3 protein. The sample holds 350,000 to 450,000 distinct CDR3 sequences, less than 25% seen once. The sample here was peripheral blood mononuclear cells (PBMCs), taken when the disease was refractory, from a patient treated with antithyroid drugs. These receptors were taken from a female donor with Graves disease. The CDR3 runs from the conserved cysteine through the conserved F or W. The D gene is left open where the match is weak. The size entry is marked missing in some rows and otherwise reads once, few, many or a size class.

v_call: TRBV6-1; d_call: .; j_call: TRBJ1-2; clone_size: many; cdr3_nt: TGTGCCAGCAGTAACGCGCCGATGGACTACACCTTC; cdr3_aa: CASSNAPMDYTF
v_call: TRBV5-1; d_call: TRBD2; j_call: TRBJ2-1; clone_size: few; cdr3_nt: TGCGCCAGCAGATTCTTCAGCGGGAGCTCCTACAATGAGCAGTTCTTC; cdr3_aa: CASRFFSGSSYNEQFF
v_call: TRBV28; d_call: .; j_call: TRBJ2-2; clone_size: .; cdr3_nt: TGTGCCAGCAGAGACCGACTAGGATCCACCGGGGAGCTGTTTTTT; cdr3_aa: CASRDRLGSTGELFF
v_call: TRBV19; d_call: .; j_call: TRBJ2-2; clone_size: .; cdr3_nt: TGTGCCAGTAGTATGGGGCAGGGTCACACCGGGGAGCTGTTTTTT; cdr3_aa: CASSMGQGHTGELFF
v_call: TRBV7-9; d_call: .; j_call: TRBJ2-7; clone_size: .; cdr3_nt: TGTGCCGGCAGCTTATGGGAAAGGGAGGACGAGCAGTACTTC; cdr3_aa: CAGSLWEREDEQYF
v_call: TRBV20-1; d_call: TRBD2; j_call: TRBJ2-4; clone_size: few; cdr3_nt: TGCAGTGCTAGGGTAACCTCTGGACTAGAGTTCTTC; cdr3_aa: CSARVTSGLEFF
v_call: TRBV28; d_call: TRBD1; j_call: TRBJ2-7; clone_size: few; cdr3_nt: TGTGCCAGCAACCGGGACAGGCCCTACGAGCAGTACTTC; cdr3_aa: CASNRDRPYEQYF
v_call: TRBV6-2/TRBV6-3; d_call: .; j_call: TRBJ2-4; clone_size: .; cdr3_nt: TGTGCCAGCAGTAATAGCGGAATAGCCAAAAACATTCAGTACTTC; cdr3_aa: CASSNSGIAKNIQYF
v_call: TRBV28; d_call: .; j_call: TRBJ2-7; clone_size: many; cdr3_nt: TGTGCCAGCAGTTCCCCTTTGGGAAACCCCTACGAGCAGTACTTC; cdr3_aa: CASSSPLGNPYEQYF
v_call: TRBV6-1; d_call: TRBD1; j_call: TRBJ1-2; clone_size: few; cdr3_nt: TGTGCCACCTTGTCTAGTTCGGGACAGGGATCTTTTTATGGCTACACCTTC; cdr3_aa: CATLSSSGQGSFYGYTF
v_call: TRBV27; d_call: .; j_call: TRBJ1-6; clone_size: few; cdr3_nt: TGTGCCAGCAGTTCCACAGCCAGTTCACCCCTCCACTTT; cdr3_aa: CASSSTASSPLHF
v_call: TRBV6-1; d_call: TRBD1; j_call: TRBJ1-2; clone_size: few; cdr3_nt: TGTGCCGGCAGGACAGGCTTCGGCTACACCTTC; cdr3_aa: CAGRTGFGYTF
v_call: TRBV20-1; d_call: .; j_call: TRBJ1-4; clone_size: few; cdr3_nt: TGCAGTGCTAGAGATGAAGGCACCGAAAAACTGTTTTTT; cdr3_aa: CSARDEGTEKLFF
v_call: TRBV7-3; d_call: .; j_call: TRBJ2-3; clone_size: .; cdr3_nt: TGTGCCAGCAGCCGAGGAGGGGGGGAGTTCAGCACAGATACGCAGTATTTT; cdr3_aa: CASSRGGGEFSTDTQYF
v_call: TRBV28; d_call: TRBD2; j_call: TRBJ2-7; clone_size: many; cdr3_nt: TGTGCCAGCAGTTTAGAGAGCGGGAGCCCCTACGAGCAGTACTTC; cdr3_aa: CASSLESGSPYEQYF
v_call: TRBV7-9; d_call: .; j_call: TRBJ2-5; clone_size: many; cdr3_nt: TGTGCCAGCAGCTTAGAACCACCCGGAGGGGAGACCCAGTACTTC; cdr3_aa: CASSLEPPGGETQYF
v_call: TRBV7-8; d_call: .; j_call: TRBJ2-7; clone_size: few; cdr3_nt: TGTGCCAGCAGCTGGACACAGTACGAGCAGTACTTC; cdr3_aa: CASSWTQYEQYF
v_call: TRBV10-3; d_call: TRBD1; j_call: TRBJ1-5; clone_size: .; cdr3_nt: TGTGCCACGTCGGGGGGGGACAGAGATAATCAGCCCCAGCATTTT; cdr3_aa: CATSGGDRDNQPQHF
v_call: TRBV7-8; d_call: .; j_call: TRBJ2-2; clone_size: .; cdr3_nt: TGTGCCAGCAGCTTAGTGGCCGGAGGGGGATGGGGCGGAGAGCTGTTTTTT; cdr3_aa: CASSLVAGGGWGGELFF
v_call: TRBV27; d_call: .; j_call: TRBJ2-2; clone_size: .; cdr3_nt: TGTGCCAGCACCCGGGGATGGAACACCGGGGAGCTGTTTTTT; cdr3_aa: CASTRGWNTGELFF
v_call: TRBV2; d_call: .; j_call: TRBJ2-7; clone_size: many; cdr3_nt: TGTGCCAGCAGTGGTCTCTCCTACGAGCAGTACTTC; cdr3_aa: CASSGLSYEQYF
v_call: TRBV3-1; d_call: TRBD2; j_call: TRBJ2-5; clone_size: .; cdr3_nt: TGTGCCAGCAGAAATCTGGCGGGAGGGATGCAGACCCAGTACTTC; cdr3_aa: CASRNLAGGMQTQYF
v_call: TRBV27; d_call: .; j_call: TRBJ2-3; clone_size: .; cdr3_nt: TGTGCCAGCAGTTCTAGGGGGGCAAGGGTGGCAGATACGCAGTATTTT; cdr3_aa: CASSSRGARVADTQYF
v_call: TRBV11-2; d_call: TRBD2; j_call: TRBJ2-3; clone_size: .; cdr3_nt: TGTGCCAGCAGCCGCGGACTAGCCGGACCTCGCACAGATACGCAGTATTTT; cdr3_aa: CASSRGLAGPRTDTQYF
v_call: TRBV5-6; d_call: .; j_call: TRBJ1-2; clone_size: many; cdr3_nt: TGTGCCAGCAGCCCGGGACACCCTTATGGCTACACCTTC; cdr3_aa: CASSPGHPYGYTF
v_call: TRBV12-3/TRBV12-4; d_call: .; j_call: TRBJ2-2; clone_size: many; cdr3_nt: TGTGCCAGCAGTTGGTCGATGGCCGGGGAGCTGTTTTTT; cdr3_aa: CASSWSMAGELFF
v_call: TRBV6-2/TRBV6-3; d_call: .; j_call: TRBJ1-1; clone_size: many; cdr3_nt: TGTGCCAGCCGAGGGGCGAACACTGAAGCTTTCTTT; cdr3_aa: CASRGANTEAFF
v_call: TRBV5-6; d_call: .; j_call: TRBJ2-5; clone_size: few; cdr3_nt: TGTGCCAGCAGCTTGGCCTACAGCCAAGGGACCCAGTACTTC; cdr3_aa: CASSLAYSQGTQYF
v_call: TRBV9; d_call: .; j_call: TRBJ2-7; clone_size: few; cdr3_nt: TGTGCCAGCAGCGTAGGTAGTGCAGACTCCTACGAGCAGTACTTC; cdr3_aa: CASSVGSADSYEQYF
v_call: TRBV10-1; d_call: TRBD2; j_call: TRBJ2-2; clone_size: few; cdr3_nt: TGCGCCAGCAGTGGCTCCGGGACTAGCGGGTTCGGCGGGGAGCTGTTTTTT; cdr3_aa: CASSGSGTSGFGGELFF
v_call: TRBV5-6; d_call: TRBD2; j_call: TRBJ2-2; clone_size: .; cdr3_nt: TGTGCCAGCAGCTTCCCCGCGGGAGGGCCGAACACCGGGGAGCTGTTTTTT; cdr3_aa: CASSFPAGGPNTGELFF
v_call: TRBV29-1; d_call: TRBD1; j_call: TRBJ1-1; clone_size: .; cdr3_nt: TGCAGCGTTGGAATGGGACAGTCCAACACTGAAGCTTTCTTT; cdr3_aa: CSVGMGQSNTEAFF
v_call: TRBV7-9; d_call: .; j_call: TRBJ2-5; clone_size: few; cdr3_nt: TGTGCCAGCAGCTTACCAACAGGGCTGGGGACACAAGAGACCCAGTACTTC; cdr3_aa: CASSLPTGLGTQETQYF
v_call: TRBV5-1; d_call: TRBD1; j_call: TRBJ1-3; clone_size: .; cdr3_nt: TGCGCCAGCAGCGCCGGGGACAGCTCTGGAAACACCATATATTTT; cdr3_aa: CASSAGDSSGNTIYF
v_call: TRBV7-9; d_call: .; j_call: TRBJ2-7; clone_size: .; cdr3_nt: TGTGCCAGCAGTTCCTTGGGACTGTCAAATCACGAGCAGTACTTC; cdr3_aa: CASSSLGLSNHEQYF
v_call: TRBV15; d_call: TRBD1; j_call: TRBJ2-1; clone_size: .; cdr3_nt: TGTGCCACCAGCTCACGACAGGGGGGCAATGAGCAGTTCTTC; cdr3_aa: CATSSRQGGNEQFF
v_call: TRBV20-1; d_call: .; j_call: TRBJ1-3; clone_size: few; cdr3_nt: TGCAGTGCTAGTATCGGGTTGTCCTCTGGAAACACCATATATTTT; cdr3_aa: CSASIGLSSGNTIYF
v_call: TRBV25-1; d_call: .; j_call: TRBJ1-1; clone_size: few; cdr3_nt: TGTGCCAGCCAGGGTTCGGACACTGAAGCTTTCTTT; cdr3_aa: CASQGSDTEAFF
v_call: TRBV29-1; d_call: TRBD1; j_call: TRBJ1-2; clone_size: many; cdr3_nt: TGCAGCGTTGATCCCCCGGGACAGGGAAGCTATGGCTACACCTTC; cdr3_aa: CSVDPPGQGSYGYTF
v_call: TRBV7-2; d_call: .; j_call: TRBJ2-2; clone_size: many; cdr3_nt: TGTGCCAGCAGCTTAGGGTGGAACACCGGGGAGCTGTTTTTT; cdr3_aa: CASSLGWNTGELFF
v_call: TRBV2; d_call: .; j_call: TRBJ1-1; clone_size: many; cdr3_nt: TGTGCCAGCAGTGCCCCCTCGAACACTGAAGCTTTCTTT; cdr3_aa: CASSAPSNTEAFF
v_call: TRBV4-3; d_call: TRBD1; j_call: TRBJ2-7; clone_size: .; cdr3_nt: TGCGCCAGCAGCCAAGAGGGACAGGGTTCCCACGAGCAGTACTTC; cdr3_aa: CASSQEGQGSHEQYF
v_call: TRBV7-6; d_call: TRBD2; j_call: TRBJ2-7; clone_size: few; cdr3_nt: TGTGCCAGCAGCTTATCAGCGGGAGTTGAGCAGTACTTC; cdr3_aa: CASSLSAGVEQYF
v_call: TRBV4-1; d_call: TRBD1; j_call: TRBJ1-2; clone_size: .; cdr3_nt: TGCGCCAGCAGCCAAGCGCCGGGACAGCTCTATGGCTACACCTTC; cdr3_aa: CASSQAPGQLYGYTF
v_call: TRBV6-2/TRBV6-3; d_call: TRBD2; j_call: TRBJ2-7; clone_size: few; cdr3_nt: TGTGCCAGCAGTTCGAATCCCAGGAGGCGGGAGAGCTCCTACGAGCAGTACTTC; cdr3_aa: CASSSNPRRRESSYEQYF
v_call: TRBV6-1; d_call: TRBD2; j_call: TRBJ2-5; clone_size: few; cdr3_nt: TGTGCCAGCAGCGTAATAGCGGGAGAGACCCAGTACTTC; cdr3_aa: CASSVIAGETQYF
v_call: TRBV2; d_call: .; j_call: TRBJ1-5; clone_size: many; cdr3_nt: TGTGCCAGCAGGGACGGAAAAGGTGGCAATCAGCCCCAGCATTTT; cdr3_aa: CASRDGKGGNQPQHF
v_call: TRBV5-1; d_call: .; j_call: TRBJ2-4; clone_size: few; cdr3_nt: TGCGCCAGCAGCTTGCAGGGTTTGGTCAAAAACATTCAGTACTTC; cdr3_aa: CASSLQGLVKNIQYF
v_call: TRBV20-1; d_call: .; j_call: TRBJ1-5; clone_size: few; cdr3_nt: TGCAGTGCTAGTTCCGGGGTGGACCAGCCCCAGCATTTT; cdr3_aa: CSASSGVDQPQHF